This T cell receptor beta chain was sequenced during a study of human T cells and chemical hapten exposure. Study summary: Per-sample TCR yields varied mainly from small pooled library volume differences.

Indicated time point: patch test 2, 6 weeks after DPC sensitization. Treatment denoted: therapeutic diphenylcyclopropenone sensitization with weekly scalp DPC. TCRdb called the RACE reads again in MiXCR, with one record for every CDR3 protein. The sample lists under 90,000 distinct CDR3 sequences; around 7.9% were seen once. V was cut by 4 bases and J by 7 bases, with 18 bases left in between. The germline CDR1 and CDR2 sequences are SGDLS and YYNGEE. This CDR3 comprises 14 residues. This material consisted of whole blood, taken in connection with sensitization to the hapten diphenylcyclopropenone (DPC). This TCR was recovered from a woman aged 45-60 years with alopecia areata. Some clones in this sample may be carry-over from other donors' samples. The chain couples TRBV9 to TRBJ2-7; possibly TRBD1 for D (6 bases). This CDR3 reads CASSPFDRSDEQYF. CDR3 sequence (DNA): TGTGCCAGCAGCCCCTTCGACAGGTCAGATGAGCAGTACTTC.